This paragraph covers one T cell receptor beta chain sequence. The antigen is unknown. Profiled with immunoSEQ multiplex PCR; TCRdb holds only in-frame clones, not every one. The sample has 95,000 or so clones, roughly 90% seen once. The sample belongs to a study of T cell responses to AZD1222 COVID-19 vaccine. As for the study in general: Analysis merged second doses at about 4 or about 12 weeks. Study-wide results and caveats: Variant regions that are unmutated are reportedly the target of nearly half of spike-specific TCRs. Recipients of two AZD1222 doses showed rising Spike-specific TCR breadth and depth.

Trimming took 4 bases from V and 5 from J, leaving 9 bases between them. The germline gives CDR1 SGHRS, CDR2 YFSETQ. The CDR3 spans 13 residues. Sequences were derived from peripheral blood, sampled on day 0 of AZD1222 vaccination. This chain uses TRBV5-1 with TRBJ1-4; D is uncertain. The source of this sequence is an adult in good health. The CDR3 nucleotides are TGCGCCAGCAGCCGCAGATTAAATGAAAAACTGTTTTTT. Its translation: CASSRRLNEKLFF.